These 26 T cell receptor beta chains were all obtained from the same sample, sequenced in a study of early stage breast cancer tumors. Produced via immunoSEQ multiplex PCR; TCRdb's table is partial and in-frame only. In the table there are around 31,000 clones, roughly four fifths of which are singletons. Sequences were obtained from blood. The receptors here all came from a person aged 40 to 49 with breast cancer.

This chain connects TRBV27 to TRBJ2-7, with D perhaps TRBD2 (6 bases). Germline-derived CDR1 and CDR2 are MNHEY and SMNVEV (reference sequence). The germline V and J ends were trimmed by 1 base and 3 bases, with 16 bases remaining between them. The length of the CDR3 is 16 residues. The CDR3 sequence: CASSLYGRMDDYEQYF. In nucleotides, the CDR3 is TGTGCCAGCAGTTTATACGGGAGAATGGATGACTACGAGCAGTACTTC.

This clone was found a few times. V gene TRBV9 combines with J gene TRBJ2-1; D is uncertain. Germline V gene sequence: CDR1 SGDLS, CDR2 YYNGEE. The V end lost 5 bases, the J end lost 5 bases, and 11 bases lay between the germline ends. This CDR3 region has 13 residues. The CDR3 nucleotides read TGTGCCAGCAGTAGTGACACAGACAATGAGCAGTTCTTC. Translating it yields CASSSDTDNEQFF.

This chain uses TRBV7-9 with TRBJ2-4; D might be TRBD1 (5 bases). Trimming shortened V by 3 bases and J by 9 bases, and 15 bases separated the two germline ends. Germline V lookup: CDR1 SEHNR, CDR2 FQNEAQ (reference sequence). CDR3 length: 14 residues. The CDR3 reads CASSLDPGQGIQYF. CDR3 nucleotides: TGTGCCAGCAGCTTGGATCCAGGTCAGGGCATTCAGTACTTC.

This clone was detected a few times. CDR3 region: CSVDRNQADTQYF. The CDR3 DNA follows: TGCAGCGTTGATCGGAACCAGGCAGATACGCAGTATTTT. The chain joins TRBV29-1 to TRBJ2-3, with D unresolved. This CDR3 is built from 13 residues. V was pared by 3 bases and J by 4 bases, with 11 bases between. Germline CDR1 and CDR2: SQVTM and ANQGSEA.

This clone was picked up one time. The genes are TRBV15 and TRBJ2-7; 9 bases line up with TRBD2. The germline V gene has CDR1 LNHNV and CDR2 YYDKDF (reference sequence). The CDR3 sequence is 15 residues long. J lost 8 bases, V lost 2 bases, and 10 bases had no gene match. CDR3 amino acids: CATSRPAGGAGKQYF. The CDR3 DNA follows: TGTGCCACCAGCAGACCGGCGGGGGGGGCGGGCAAGCAGTACTTC.

The chain employs TRBV2 and TRBJ2-1; D unresolved. This CDR3 contains 10 residues. V gave up 4 bases and J gave up 16 bases, with 11 bases separating them. Germline CDR1 is SNHLY and CDR2 is FYNNEI. This CDR3 is CASSGRGFFF. The CDR3, as DNA: TGTGCCAGCAGTGGGCGAGGATTTTTCTTC.

V and J are TRBV9 and TRBJ2-1, with 7 bases that match TRBD2. Per the germline V gene, CDR1 is SGDLS and CDR2 is YYNGEE. This CDR3 region has 16 residues. J was trimmed by 6 bases and V by 3 bases; bases with no gene match: 12. The CDR3 reads CASSARGGRALNEQFF. As DNA, the CDR3 is TGTGCCAGCAGCGCCCGAGGAGGGAGGGCCCTCAATGAGCAGTTCTTC.

V gene TRBV5-4 combines with J gene TRBJ2-1; TRBD2 might be the D (5 bases). Between the trimmed V and J ends, which lost 4 bases and 9 bases, there was a span of 20 bases. This CDR3 has 15 amino acids. In germline, CDR1 is SGHNT, CDR2 YYREEE (reference sequence). CDR3 protein: CASSPSLDLGGEQFF. The DNA of the CDR3 is TGTGCCAGCAGCCCCTCACTAGATCTTGGCGGTGAGCAGTTCTTC. Based on the CDR3 plus reference TRBV5-4 and TRBJ2-1, the full variable domain is ETGVTQSPTHLIKTRGQQVTLRCSSQSGHNTVSWYQQALGQGPQFIFQYYREEENGRGNFPPRFSGLQFPNYSSELNVNALELDDSALYLCASSPSLDLGGEQFFGPGTRLTVL.

V usage is TRBV19 and J usage is TRBJ2-6, with D unclear. Germline V gives CDR1 LNHDA, CDR2 SQIVND (reference sequence). The CDR3 loop spans 14 amino acids. Trimming cost V 9 bases and J 0 bases, with 9 bases left between them. CDR3 loop: CASQTTSGANVLTF. As DNA, the CDR3 is TGTGCCAGCCAAACCACCTCTGGGGCCAACGTCCTGACTTTC.

This chain connects TRBV7-6 to TRBJ2-5; D possibly corresponds to TRBD1 (5 bases). The CDR3 has 16 residues. V was shortened by 0 bases and J by 6 bases, with 17 bases between the two germline ends. The germline gives CDR1 SGHVS, CDR2 FNYEAQ. CDR3 loop: CASSLAVQGSMQTQYF. In DNA form, the CDR3 reads TGTGCCAGCAGCTTAGCTGTCCAGGGCTCCATGCAGACCCAGTACTTC.

This chain connects TRBV28 to TRBJ2-3; a weak D match, TRBD2 (5 bases). The CDR3 contains 15 residues. Germline V gene sequence: CDR1 MDHEN, CDR2 SYDVKM. Trimming shortened V by 2 bases and J by 3 bases, and 12 bases separated the two germline ends. The CDR3 region is CASSLVGERTDTQYF. The CDR3 DNA reads TGTGCCAGCAGTTTAGTCGGGGAGAGGACAGATACGCAGTATTTT.

The chain combines TRBV7-9 with TRBJ1-2; unclear D gene. Trimming stripped 5 bases from V and 6 bases from J, with 13 bases between. CDR3 length: 13 amino acids. The germline CDR1 and CDR2 sequences are SEHNR and FQNEAQ (reference sequence). CDR3 protein: CASSPNQSNGYTF. For the CDR3, the DNA is TGTGCCAGCAGCCCCAACCAAAGCAATGGCTACACCTTC.

The chain recombines TRBV11-2 with TRBJ2-1; D ambiguous. Deletions cut 1 base from V and 8 bases from J, with 6 bases between. This CDR3 contains 12 residues. The germline gives CDR1 SGHAT, CDR2 FQNNGV. CDR3 region: CASSLVQHEQFF. In DNA, the CDR3 is TGTGCCAGCAGCTTAGTGCAGCATGAGCAGTTCTTC.

The chain combines TRBV2 with TRBJ2-7; TRBD1 aligns across 12 bases. CDR3 length: 14 amino acids. Germline V gene sequence: CDR1 SNHLY, CDR2 FYNNEI. Trimming at V came to 7 bases and at J to 4 bases, leaving 5 bases not matched to a gene. CDR3 sequence: CASNWGQGAYEQYF. In DNA, the CDR3 is TGTGCCAGCAATTGGGGACAGGGGGCTTACGAGCAGTACTTC.

The gene calls are TRBV18 and TRBJ2-5, with 13 bases fitting TRBD2. The length of the CDR3 is 17 residues. The V and J ends lost 4 bases and 5 bases, in that order; junction bases with no gene match: 10. Germline loops: CDR1 KGHSH, CDR2 LQKENI. For the CDR3, the DNA is TGTGCCAGCTCACAACTCCTAACTAGCGGGAGGGCGGAGACCCAGTACTTC. This encodes CASSQLLTSGRAETQYF.

The chain combines TRBV15 with TRBJ2-6, with 8 bases fitting TRBD1. CDR1 is LNHNV, CDR2 YYDKDF, per germline (reference sequence). This CDR3 is 16 amino acids long. The ends lost 2 bases at V and 1 base at J; junction bases unmatched: 1. The CDR3 sequence: CATSRNRGSGANVLTF. The DNA of the CDR3 is TGTGCCACCAGCAGAAACAGGGGGTCTGGGGCCAACGTCCTGACTTTC.

The gene calls are TRBV4-2 and TRBJ2-7, with D maybe TRBD2 (5 bases). CDR1 is LGHNA, CDR2 YNFKEQ, per germline. CDR3 length: 14 residues. Trimming took off 0 bases at V and 4 bases at J, with 10 bases between the two ends. CDR3 nucleotides: TGTGCCAGCAGCCAAGAGTCCTCGGGGTACGAGCAGTACTTC. Its translation: CASSQESSGYEQYF.

This clone has only one observation. J is TRBJ2-2 and V is TRBV28; D is perhaps TRBD2 (6 bases). The CDR3 has 15 amino acids. With 2 bases removed from V and 5 bases from J, the gap between germline ends came to 12 bases. Germline V lookup: CDR1 MDHEN, CDR2 SYDVKM. In DNA, the CDR3 is TGTGCCAGCAGTTTACCGGGAGAGGGAACCGGGGAGCTGTTTTTT. It yields the protein CASSLPGEGTGELFF.

The chain uses TRBV6-4 and TRBJ2-2; 9 positions match TRBD2. The ends lost 5 bases at V and 4 bases at J; junction bases unmatched: 2. The CDR3 covers 14 residues. Germline lookup yields CDR1 MRHNA and CDR2 SNTAGT. Here the CDR3 DNA reads TGTGCCAGCAGTCCGACTAGCGGCACCGGGGAGCTGTTTTTT. Translation gives CASSPTSGTGELFF.

V gene TRBV4-1 combines with J gene TRBJ1-2; D is possibly TRBD1 (6 bases). This CDR3 spans 21 amino acids. Germline V CDR1 and CDR2: MGHRA, YSYEKL. Between the trimmed V and J ends, which lost 2 bases and 2 bases, there was a span of 30 bases. The CDR3 sequence is CASSQSGVRTDRKGGNYGYTF. DNA of the CDR3: TGCGCCAGCAGCCAAAGTGGAGTCAGGACAGATCGAAAAGGGGGAAACTATGGCTACACCTTC.

In this sample, this clone turned up a few times. The J gene is TRBJ2-1, the V gene TRBV6-4, with a weak D call TRBD2 (7 bases). Per germline, CDR1 MRHNA and CDR2 SNTAGT. The CDR3 is 16 amino acids. V shed 5 bases and J shed 3 bases, with 17 bases lying between them. Here the CDR3 reads CASSPSVGGGYNEQFF. CDR3 bases: TGTGCCAGCAGTCCCTCAGTGGGAGGGGGCTACAATGAGCAGTTCTTC.

The chain links TRBV6-5 to TRBJ1-1; D uncertain. This CDR3 is 14 amino acids long. Germline CDR1 reads MNHEY; CDR2 reads SVGAGI. The V end lost 7 bases, the J end lost 4 bases, and 16 bases lay between the germline ends. The CDR3 DNA follows: TGTGCCAGCACCACACCCGGCGTAGCCACTGAAGCTTTCTTT. It encodes CASTTPGVATEAFF.

The chain has TRBV6-1 and TRBJ2-5; unclear D gene. This CDR3 is built from 13 residues. The V and J ends lost 4 bases and 4 bases respectively, with 10 bases between them. CDR1 is MNHNS and CDR2 is SASEGT in the germline V gene. CDR3: CASSVGWRETQYF. The CDR3 bases are TGTGCCAGCAGTGTAGGCTGGAGAGAGACCCAGTACTTC.

The chain uses TRBV5-1 and TRBJ2-7; TRBD1 aligns across 7 bases. Germline V CDR1 and CDR2: SGHRS, YFSETQ. The CDR3 totals 14 residues. Trimming at V came to 4 bases and at J to 3 bases, leaving 7 bases not matched to a gene. The CDR3 nucleotides are TGCGCCAGCAGCCGAAGGGACAGTTACTACGAGCAGTACTTC. It translates to CASSRRDSYYEQYF.

CDR3 loop: CASSDSTGGGNEQFF. The CDR3 DNA follows: TGTGCCAGCAGTGACTCGACAGGGGGCGGGAATGAGCAGTTCTTC. The chain employs TRBV6-4 and TRBJ2-1, with 10 bases identical to TRBD1. The germline V gene has CDR1 MRHNA and CDR2 SNTAGT. Trimming cost V 0 bases and J 7 bases; bases outside gene matches: 3. This CDR3 spans 15 amino acids.

This clone was seen a handful of times. The chain combines TRBV5-6 with TRBJ1-2; TRBD1 aligns across 8 bases. J gave up 8 bases and V 3 bases, and 3 bases lay outside the gene matches. CDR1 and CDR2 (germline): SGHDT, YYEEEE. CDR3 length: 12 amino acids. CDR3 region: CASSSQGVGYTF. For the CDR3, the DNA is TGTGCCAGCAGCTCACAGGGGGTCGGCTACACCTTC.